The 21 T cell receptor beta chains presented below share a single source sample, sequenced in a study of cytomegalovirus exposure and HLA in healthy donors. With 60 Vbeta and 13 Jbeta primers, the PCR was carried out. Assay: immunoSEQ multiplex PCR; the TCRdb copy retains only in-frame clones and omits some. Of 75,000 to 100,000 clones in the sample, around 80% were seen once. The sequenced sample was PBMCs. These receptors all come from a man aged 35-49 years in good health and CMV-seropositive.

The CDR3 bases are TGTGCCAGCAGTTTATCTTCAGGGGGGTACGAGCAGTACTTC. Translating gives CASSLSSGGYEQYF. The gene calls are TRBV27 and TRBJ2-5; weak D call: TRBD1 (7 bases). The J call may be in error: the DNA end matches TRBJ2-7 better. CDR3 size: 14 residues. Germline values: CDR1 MNHEY, CDR2 SMNVEV (reference sequence).

The chain joins TRBV5-4 to TRBJ2-2; 8 nucleotides line up with TRBD2. The germline V gene encodes CDR1 SGHNT and CDR2 YYREEE (reference sequence). The trim removed 4 bases at V and 1 base at J, leaving 3 bases unmatched. The CDR3 length is 15 residues. The CDR3 protein is CASSPAGVNTGELFF. The CDR3 DNA sequence: TGTGCCAGCAGCCCAGCGGGAGTGAACACCGGGGAGCTGTTTTTT.

This clone showed up just once. This chain uses TRBV7-2 with TRBJ2-4; weak D call: TRBD2 (5 bases). CDR1 SGHTA and CDR2 FQGNSA come from the germline V gene. CDR3 length: 14 residues. With 4 bases removed from V and 6 bases from J, the gap between germline ends came to 13 bases. The CDR3 is CASSSNRGSNIQYF. The CDR3, as DNA: TGTGCCAGCAGCTCAAACCGGGGTTCAAACATTCAGTACTTC.

The chain employs TRBV29-1 and TRBJ2-1; D perhaps matches TRBD2 (5 bases). The CDR3 covers 12 residues. V lost 3 bases to trimming and J lost 8 bases, with 11 bases between them. CDR1 is SQVTM and CDR2 is ANQGSEA in the germline V gene. This chain's CDR3 is CSVDPLEDEQFF. CDR3 DNA sequence: TGCAGCGTTGATCCCCTGGAGGATGAGCAGTTCTTC.

A single count supports this clone. The V and J genes are TRBV18 and TRBJ2-5; weak D call: TRBD2 (6 bases). The CDR3 spans 15 residues. V dropped 0 bases and J dropped 4 bases, with 12 bases sitting between them. CDR1 KGHSH and CDR2 LQKENI come from the germline V gene. The CDR3 sequence is CASSPPGGTGETQYF. The CDR3 DNA is TGTGCCAGCTCACCACCTGGCGGGACGGGAGAGACCCAGTACTTC.

J is TRBJ2-5 and V is TRBV6-6, with TRBD1 matching over 7 bases. The J call could be wrong; TRBJ2-7 is a better fit for the DNA end. Germline-derived CDR1 and CDR2 are MNHNY and SVGAGI (reference sequence). The CDR3 spans 13 residues. In nucleotides, the CDR3 is TGTGCCAGCAGTACGGGACAGCCTTACGAGCAGTACTTC. This encodes CASSTGQPYEQYF.

J is TRBJ1-5 and V is TRBV7-2; 9 bases agree with TRBD1. The J segment lost 6 bases and the V segment lost 3 bases, leaving 3 bases of the junction unmatched. Germline V gives CDR1 SGHTA, CDR2 FQGNSA. This CDR3 has 14 amino acids. The CDR3 loop reads CASSLTGGGQPQHF. The DNA of the CDR3 is TGTGCCAGCAGCTTGACAGGGGGGGGTCAGCCCCAGCATTTT.

V and J are TRBV9 and TRBJ2-1, with 9 positions matching TRBD1. The ends lost 4 bases at V and 4 bases at J; junction bases unmatched: 6. The germline V gene has CDR1 SGDLS and CDR2 YYNGEE. The length of the CDR3 is 15 residues. DNA of the CDR3: TGTGCCAGCAGCTCCACCGGGACAGGGTACAATGAGCAGTTCTTC. This encodes CASSSTGTGYNEQFF.

The rearrangement links TRBV7-9 to TRBJ2-5; D might be TRBD1 (6 bases). The last part of the DNA fits TRBJ2-7 better; the J call may be wrong. This CDR3 has 12 residues. Germline-derived CDR1 and CDR2 are SEHNR and FQNEAQ (reference sequence). CDR3 DNA sequence: TGTGCCAGCGGGACAAGAATCTACGAGCAGTACTTC. It codes for CASGTRIYEQYF.

This clone is a singleton in its sample. The chain uses TRBV5-1 and TRBJ2-3; perhaps TRBD2 as D (7 bases). CDR1 is SGHRS and CDR2 is YFSETQ in the germline V gene. CDR3 length: 16 amino acids. V gave up 4 bases and J gave up 1 base, with 16 bases separating them. CDR3 amino acids: CASSAKGGSGTDTQYF. Written as DNA, the CDR3 is TGCGCCAGCAGCGCCAAGGGGGGGTCGGGCACAGATACGCAGTATTTT.

This chain connects TRBV7-9 to TRBJ2-2; 9 nucleotides align to TRBD1. The V segment lost 2 bases and the J segment 3 bases; nucleotides outside the gene matches: 7. Germline CDR1 reads SEHNR; CDR2 reads FQNEAQ (reference sequence). The CDR3 length is 17 residues. This CDR3 reads CASSLIPGQGDTGELFF. The DNA of the CDR3 is TGTGCCAGCAGCTTAATTCCGGGACAGGGAGACACCGGGGAGCTGTTTTTT.

In DNA, the CDR3 is TGTGCCAGCAGCGAAATAAGCCCCGATCAGCCCCAGCATTTT. Residues: CASSEISPDQPQHF. The rearrangement uses TRBV27 and TRBJ1-5; no clear D. Trimming took 6 bases from V and 5 from J, leaving 14 bases between them. This CDR3 spans 14 amino acids. The V gene's germline CDR1 is MNHEY and CDR2 SMNVEV (reference sequence).

The chain uses TRBV11-1 and TRBJ1-1, with TRBD1 as a possible D gene (6 bases). Germline CDR1 is SGHAT and CDR2 is FQDESV (reference sequence). The V end was cut by 2 bases, the J end by 4 bases, with 11 bases between. CDR3 length equals 14 residues. The CDR3 here is CASSLPGAGTEAFF. The DNA of the CDR3 is TGTGCCAGCAGCTTACCAGGGGCGGGCACTGAAGCTTTCTTT.

The V call is TRBV2, the J call TRBJ2-5; 8 bases are shared with TRBD1. The CDR3 contains 15 residues. V shed 5 bases, J shed 4 bases, and the junction held 9 bases outside the gene matches. Germline V gene sequence: CDR1 SNHLY, CDR2 FYNNEI. CDR3 residues: CASSSDRGEGETQYF. For the CDR3, the DNA is TGTGCCAGCAGTAGCGACAGGGGAGAAGGAGAGACCCAGTACTTC.

The CDR3 nucleotides are TGTGCCAGCAGCCGGGACACCCGGAGGGAAGCTTTCTTT. Its translation is CASSRDTRREAFF. V gene TRBV14 combines with J gene TRBJ1-1; perhaps TRBD1 as D (6 bases). The germline V and J ends were trimmed by 4 bases and 8 bases, with 14 bases remaining between them. This CDR3 contains 13 residues. Germline CDR1 is SGHDN and CDR2 is FVKESK.

This rearrangement joins TRBV28 to TRBJ1-2, with 8 nucleotides matching TRBD1. The germline V gene has CDR1 MDHEN and CDR2 SYDVKM. The CDR3 is made up of 14 amino acids. Trimming took 3 bases from V and 8 from J; bases not matched to a gene: 8. CDR3 region: CASSFLAGGGGYTF. The CDR3 region has the DNA TGTGCCAGCAGTTTCCTAGCAGGGGGCGGCGGCTACACCTTC.

The J gene is TRBJ2-1, the V gene TRBV9; 7 nucleotides match TRBD1. J lost 0 bases, V lost 4 bases, and 10 bases had no gene match. Germline V gene sequence: CDR1 SGDLS, CDR2 YYNGEE. The CDR3 extends over 17 amino acids. CDR3 sequence reads: CASSLSWGQSSYNEQFF. Written as DNA, the CDR3 is TGTGCCAGCAGCCTTAGTTGGGGACAGAGCTCCTACAATGAGCAGTTCTTC.

The V call is TRBV5-1, the J call TRBJ2-5; 10 bases match TRBD1. The CDR3 covers 15 residues. Per germline, CDR1 SGHRS and CDR2 YFSETQ. The V and J ends lost 3 bases and 0 bases, in that order; junction bases with no gene match: 2. The CDR3 DNA sequence: TGCGCCAGCAGCTCGGGGACAGGGGACCAAGAGACCCAGTACTTC. Translating gives CASSSGTGDQETQYF.

V usage is TRBV7-3 and J usage is TRBJ2-3; 9 nucleotides align to TRBD2. Germline lookup yields CDR1 SGHTA and CDR2 FQGTGA. CDR3 length: 14 amino acids. V gave up 4 bases and J gave up 5 bases; unmatched junction bases: 4. The DNA for the CDR3 is TGTGCCAGCAGCTACGGCGGGGGGGAAGATACGCAGTATTTT. Amino acid sequence: CASSYGGGEDTQYF.

Note on this clone: The identical CDR3 is also encoded by other nucleotide sequences in the sample. The chain carries TRBV18 and TRBJ2-7; TRBD2 agrees at 10 bases. The CDR3 is 15 amino acids. V gave up 2 bases and J gave up 2 bases; unmatched junction bases: 3. Germline loops: CDR1 KGHSH, CDR2 LQKENI. The CDR3 here is CASSPGLAGAYEQYF. CDR3 nucleotide sequence: TGTGCCAGCTCACCAGGTCTAGCGGGAGCCTACGAGCAGTACTTC.

This clone was found a few times. The gene calls are TRBV6-5 and TRBJ2-7, with D possibly being TRBD2 (5 bases). The germline V and J ends were trimmed by 4 bases and 7 bases, with 14 bases remaining between them. The germline CDR1 and CDR2 sequences are MNHEY and SVGAGI. The CDR3 extends over 13 amino acids. CDR3 nucleotides: TGTGCCAGCAGTTTAGCGCTAAAGGAGGAGCAGTACTTC. This sequence encodes CASSLALKEEQYF.